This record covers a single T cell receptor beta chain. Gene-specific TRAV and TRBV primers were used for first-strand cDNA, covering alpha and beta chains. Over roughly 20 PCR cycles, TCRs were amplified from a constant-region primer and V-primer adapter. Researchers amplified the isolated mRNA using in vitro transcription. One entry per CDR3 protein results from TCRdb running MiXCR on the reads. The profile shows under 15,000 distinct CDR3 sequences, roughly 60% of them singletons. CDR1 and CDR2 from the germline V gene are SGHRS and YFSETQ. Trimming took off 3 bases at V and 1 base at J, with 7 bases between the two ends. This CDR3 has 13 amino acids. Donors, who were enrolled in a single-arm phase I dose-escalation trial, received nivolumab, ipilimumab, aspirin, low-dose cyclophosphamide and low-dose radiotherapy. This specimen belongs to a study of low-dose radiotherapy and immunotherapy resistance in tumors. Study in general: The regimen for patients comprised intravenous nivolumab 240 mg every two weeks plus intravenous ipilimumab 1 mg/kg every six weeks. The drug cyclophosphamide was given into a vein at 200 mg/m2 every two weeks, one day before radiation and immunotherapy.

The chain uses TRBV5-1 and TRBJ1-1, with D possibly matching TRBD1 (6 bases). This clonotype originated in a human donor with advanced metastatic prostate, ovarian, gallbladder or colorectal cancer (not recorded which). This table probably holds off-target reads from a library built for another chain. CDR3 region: CASSWGPNTEAFF. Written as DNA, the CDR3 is TGCGCCAGCAGCTGGGGGCCGAACACTGAAGCTTTCTTT.